This is a list of T cell receptor beta chains from one sample in a study of cytomegalovirus exposure and HLA in healthy donors. Assay: immunoSEQ multiplex PCR; the TCRdb copy retains only in-frame clones and omits some. This sample has 150,000 to 170,000 clones, with 75% to 85% found just once. Sequencing was carried out using PBMCs. These receptors all stem from a man in his thirties or forties in good health and CMV-seropositive. CDR3s include the opening cysteine and the closing phenylalanine or tryptophan. A D gene is named only where the DNA matches it firmly. A clone size is listed for some rows: how often the clone was seen (once, few, many), or a class if it is expanded.

v_gene	d_gene	j_gene	abundance	CDR3nt	CDR3aa
TRBV12-5	-	TRBJ1-5	-	TGTGCTAGTGGGCCTGAGGGCTTGCAGCCCCAGCATTTT	CASGPEGLQPQHF
TRBV10-2	TRBD2	TRBJ2-1	-	TGCGCCAGCTGTCCGGGACTAGCGGGATTCTACAATGAGCAGTTCTTC	CASCPGLAGFYNEQFF
TRBV5-4	TRBD2	TRBJ2-1	-	TGTGCCAGCAGCTTACTCCGCGGGGGGCGCTACAATGAGCAGTTCTTC	CASSLLRGGRYNEQFF
TRBV2	TRBD1	TRBJ1-5	-	TGTGCCAGCGGGGTCGGGACAGCCAAAACGGAGCCCCAGCATTTT	CASGVGTAKTEPQHF
TRBV27	TRBD2	TRBJ2-5	-	TGTGCCAGCAGGCCGATGGGACTAGCGGGAGGAGAGACCCAGTACTTC	CASRPMGLAGGETQYF
TRBV7-9	TRBD1	TRBJ1-5	-	TGTGCCAGCAGCTTGACAGGGGCAAATCAGCCCCAGCATTTT	CASSLTGANQPQHF
TRBV4-2	TRBD1	TRBJ2-7	-	TGTGCCAGCAGCCCGGACAGGGGTTACGAGCAGTACTTC	CASSPDRGYEQYF
TRBV7-9	TRBD2	TRBJ2-1	-	TGTGCCAGCAGCTCGGGACTAGCGGGAGTTAGCAATGAGCAGTTCTTC	CASSSGLAGVSNEQFF
TRBV9	TRBD2	TRBJ2-5	once	TGTGCCAGCAGCCCCTTAGCGGGGGCGCAAGAGACCCAGTACTTC	CASSPLAGAQETQYF
TRBV9	TRBD2	TRBJ2-1	-	TGTGCCAGCAGCGTAGCGAGTGCTAGCGGGTTTGGGTACAATGAGCAGTTCTTC	CASSVASASGFGYNEQFF
TRBV4-1	-	TRBJ2-2	-	TGCGCCAGCAGCCCCGCGAACACCGGGGAGCTGTTTTTT	CASSPANTGELFF
TRBV5-6	-	TRBJ1-2	-	TGTGCCAGCGGTAGAAGACTCTATGGCTACACCTTC	CASGRRLYGYTF
TRBV19	-	TRBJ2-3	-	TGTGCCAGTAGAGCCGCAGGGGATCGCACAGATACGCAGTATTTT	CASRAAGDRTDTQYF
TRBV6-5	-	TRBJ1-2	-	TGTGCCAGCAGTTATTTTAGGGGATATGGCTACACCTTC	CASSYFRGYGYTF
TRBV15	-	TRBJ2-3	-	TGTGCCACCAGCCCCCGGGACACCATGACAGATACGCAGTATTTT	CATSPRDTMTDTQYF
TRBV5-1	TRBD2	TRBJ2-5	-	TGCGCCAGCAGGTGGACTAGCGGGACGGAGACCCAGTACTTC	CASRWTSGTETQYF
TRBV4-2	TRBD2	TRBJ2-7	few	TGTGCCAGCAGCCAAGTTGGGACTAGCGGGAGTTACGAGCAGTACTTC	CASSQVGTSGSYEQYF
TRBV6-1	-	TRBJ1-1	-	TGTGCCAGCAGTGAAGCGCACAGCATGAACACTGAAGCTTTCTTT	CASSEAHSMNTEAFF
TRBV30	-	TRBJ1-1	-	TGTGCCTGGAAGAACAAGAACACTGAAGCTTTCTTT	CAWKNKNTEAFF
TRBV2	-	TRBJ2-5	-	TGTGCCAGCAGTAAGGGACTTGAAGAGACCCAGTACTTC	CASSKGLEETQYF
TRBV30	-	TRBJ1-1	-	TGTGCCTGGAGTTCCGGGAAGAACACTGAAGCTTTCTTT	CAWSSGKNTEAFF
TRBV27	-	TRBJ1-1	-	TGTGCCAGCAGTTTTGGGGGGAGTGGCACTGAAGCTTTCTTT	CASSFGGSGTEAFF
TRBV2	-	TRBJ2-5	-	TGTGCCACCGGAGGAGAGTTCCAAGAGACCCAGTACTTC	CATGGEFQETQYF
TRBV20-1	-	TRBJ2-3	-	TGCAGTGCTAAAGACGCGGGGACGCAGTATTTT	CSAKDAGTQYF
TRBV2	TRBD2	TRBJ2-1	-	TGTGCCAGCCAGCGGGAGCCGGGGTACAATGAGCAGTTCTTC	CASQREPGYNEQFF
TRBV6-5	TRBD2	TRBJ2-3	-	TGTGCCAGCAGTTACTCAGGACTAGCGGTGGATACGCAGTATTTT	CASSYSGLAVDTQYF
TRBV7-2	-	TRBJ1-6	-	TGTGCCAGCAGCTTAGGGGCCCGGGCGGGTTCACCCCTCCACTTT	CASSLGARAGSPLHF
TRBV7-2	TRBD2	TRBJ2-7	-	TGTGCCAGCAGCTTAGTTCGGACTAGCGGCTACGAGCAGTACTTC	CASSLVRTSGYEQYF
TRBV27	TRBD2	TRBJ2-5	-	TGTGCCAGCAGTTTAGCAGCGGGACGAAAAGAGACCCAGTACTTC	CASSLAAGRKETQYF
TRBV2	-	TRBJ2-3	-	TGTGCCAGCAGTTACCTCTTAGTTACAGATACGCAGTATTTT	CASSYLLVTDTQYF
TRBV6-5	-	TRBJ1-1	-	TGTGCCAGCCTTAGGGGGGGGGCGGAGAACACTGAAGCTTTCTTT	CASLRGGAENTEAFF